These 10 T cell receptor beta chains were sequenced from one sample in a study of blood T cell repertoires in COVID-19. The method was immunoSEQ multiplex PCR; TCRdb's version includes in-frame clones alone and lacks a portion of them. The table includes some 190,000 clones, around 89% detected once. The sample consisted of peripheral blood. The receptors here all came from a human donor in a cohort sampled during active COVID-19.

The rearrangement links TRBV5-1 to TRBJ2-2, with D possibly being TRBD2 (6 bases). The germline V gene encodes CDR1 SGHRS and CDR2 YFSETQ. Trimming stripped 4 bases from V and 5 bases from J, with 21 bases between. CDR3 length: 17 amino acids. As DNA, the CDR3 is TGCGCCAGCAGCCTGAAATCCACGGGAGTAGGGACCGGGGAGCTGTTTTTT. This codes for CASSLKSTGVGTGELFF.

The chain recombines TRBV2 with TRBJ2-3; TRBD2 matches 7 bases. The germline V gene has CDR1 SNHLY and CDR2 FYNNEI. The CDR3 is 17 amino acids. V was pared by 3 bases and J by 1 base, with 10 bases of the junction left unmatched. The CDR3 DNA is TGTGCCAGCAGTGACTCCCTAACCCGGGGGGGCACAGATACGCAGTATTTT. This codes for CASSDSLTRGGTDTQYF.

The rearrangement joins TRBV6-1 to TRBJ1-5; tentative D call: TRBD1 (6 bases). The length of the CDR3 is 15 residues. Germline CDR1 reads MNHNS; CDR2 reads SASEGT. V gave up 2 bases and J gave up 1 base, with 9 bases separating them. The CDR3 nucleotides read TGTGCCAGCAGTGAACAGGGGCCGAGCAATCAGCCCCAGCATTTT. Protein product: CASSEQGPSNQPQHF.

J is TRBJ1-1 and V is TRBV11-2, with 10 bases identical to TRBD1. The CDR3 has 18 residues. Germline CDR1 reads SGHAT; CDR2 reads FQNNGV. V lost 3 bases to trimming and J lost 5 bases; unmatched junction nucleotides: 15. CDR3 in amino acids: CASSFPLRGQGVLTEAFF. DNA for the CDR3: TGTGCCAGCAGCTTCCCCTTGAGAGGACAGGGGGTTTTGACTGAAGCTTTCTTT.

Only a few counts were recorded for this clone. The CDR3: CASSTGGYNQPQHF. In nucleotides, the CDR3 is TGTGCCAGCAGCACAGGGGGGTACAATCAGCCCCAGCATTTT. V usage is TRBV6-5 and J usage is TRBJ1-5, with 8 positions matching TRBD1. CDR1 is MNHEY, CDR2 SVGAGI, per germline. Trimming took 6 bases from V and 3 from J; bases not matched to a gene: 4. The length of the CDR3 is 14 residues.

This chain connects TRBV2 to TRBJ2-2; 7 positions match TRBD1. This CDR3 comprises 14 residues. Germline V lookup: CDR1 SNHLY, CDR2 FYNNEI. V shed 4 bases, J shed 5 bases, and the junction held 4 bases outside the gene matches. The CDR3 loop is CASSVPTGTGELFF. The CDR3 DNA reads TGTGCCAGCAGTGTACCGACAGGGACCGGGGAGCTGTTTTTT.

Comment on this clone: The sample carries other DNA sequences with the same CDR3. V is TRBV11-2 and J is TRBJ2-3, with D unclear. CDR1 and CDR2 (germline): SGHAT, FQNNGV. V was pared by 5 bases and J by 2 bases, with 14 bases between. The CDR3 is made up of 15 amino acids. CDR3 in amino acids: CASSPRGGNTDTQYF. The CDR3 nucleotides are TGTGCCAGCAGCCCTAGAGGCGGAAACACAGATACGCAGTATTTT.

V usage is TRBV5-6 and J usage is TRBJ2-7; 9 bases map to TRBD2. This CDR3 is 15 amino acids long. V dropped 4 bases and J dropped 4; count of bases not matched to a gene: 9. Germline CDR1 SGHDT, CDR2 YYEEEE. The CDR3: CASSTLAGGRYEQYF. CDR3 in DNA: TGTGCCAGCAGCACCTTGGCGGGGGGGCGGTACGAGCAGTACTTC.

This chain links TRBV27 with TRBJ1-1; the D gene is possibly TRBD1 (5 bases). Germline-derived CDR1 and CDR2 are MNHEY and SMNVEV (reference sequence). CDR3 size: 14 residues. Trimming removed 4 bases from V and 4 bases from J, with 13 bases in between. The CDR3 DNA reads as TGTGCCAGCAGTTCCTCCCGTAGGGGCACTGAAGCTTTCTTT. It codes for CASSSSRRGTEAFF.

The chain has TRBV5-1 and TRBJ2-1, with TRBD1 matching 7 bases. J gave up 4 bases and V 4 bases, and 5 bases lay outside the gene matches. Germline CDR1 and CDR2: SGHRS and YFSETQ. This CDR3 has 14 amino acids. The CDR3 is CASSRDSAYNEQFF. CDR3 DNA: TGCGCCAGCAGCCGGGACAGCGCGTACAATGAGCAGTTCTTC.